These T cell receptor beta chains were read from a single sample in a study of beta chain features in type 1 diabetes. The table came from immunoSEQ multiplex PCR; TCRdb's copy has only in-frame clones and leaves some out. The data show some 280,000 clones, 13% to 15% seen once. Material: naive CD4+ T cells from blood. These receptors originate from a man under 40 with type 1 diabetes. CDR3s include the opening cysteine and the closing phenylalanine or tryptophan. D genes are given only for firm matches. Some rows mark clone size as missing; the rest say once, few, many or name a class of expanded clone.

clone_size: NA
d_call: NA
j_call: TRBJ2-1
v_call: TRBV10-3
cdr3_nt: TGTGCCATCAGTGAGTCGCCGGCTAGCGCAGGAGGCAATGAGCAGTTCTTC
cdr3_aa: CAISESPASAGGNEQFF

clone_size: NA
d_call: TRBD2
j_call: TRBJ2-5
v_call: TRBV7-9
cdr3_nt: TGTGCCAGCAGCTTACGGGGGGGTGAGGAGACCCAGTACTTC
cdr3_aa: CASSLRGGEETQYF

clone_size: few
d_call: TRBD2
j_call: TRBJ2-1
v_call: TRBV19
cdr3_nt: TGTGCCAGTAGGAGGGAGACTAGCGGGAACGATGAGCAGTTCTTC
cdr3_aa: CASRRETSGNDEQFF

clone_size: few
d_call: TRBD1
j_call: TRBJ2-7
v_call: TRBV5-1
cdr3_nt: TGCGCCAGCAGCTTTGGTGGGACAGGGACGAACTACGAGCAGTACTTC
cdr3_aa: CASSFGGTGTNYEQYF

clone_size: NA
d_call: TRBD2
j_call: TRBJ2-7
v_call: TRBV18
cdr3_nt: TGTGCCAGCTCACCACGAACTAGCGGCTCCTACGAGCAGTACTTC
cdr3_aa: CASSPRTSGSYEQYF

clone_size: few
d_call: NA
j_call: TRBJ1-4
v_call: TRBV19
cdr3_nt: TGTGCCAGTAATCCGGGACTACATAATGAAAAACTGTTTTTT
cdr3_aa: CASNPGLHNEKLFF

clone_size: NA
d_call: TRBD1
j_call: TRBJ1-1
v_call: TRBV19
cdr3_nt: TGTGCCAGTAATGACAGGGGAGGTACTGAAGCTTTCTTT
cdr3_aa: CASNDRGGTEAFF

clone_size: NA
d_call: NA
j_call: TRBJ2-1
v_call: TRBV28
cdr3_nt: TGTGCCAGCAGCCTAGACTACAATGAGCAGTTCTTC
cdr3_aa: CASSLDYNEQFF

clone_size: few
d_call: TRBD2
j_call: TRBJ2-1
v_call: TRBV7-9
cdr3_nt: TGTGCCAGCAGCCCAAGCCCGGGAGGTGGTTCCTACAATGAGCAGTTCTTC
cdr3_aa: CASSPSPGGGSYNEQFF

clone_size: NA
d_call: NA
j_call: TRBJ1-5
v_call: TRBV5-1
cdr3_nt: TGCGCCAGACTCCGGGATCAGCCCCAGCATTTT
cdr3_aa: CARLRDQPQHF

clone_size: NA
d_call: TRBD2
j_call: TRBJ2-7
v_call: TRBV15
cdr3_nt: TGTGCCACCAGCAGAGATACAGCGACTAGCGGGAGAGTTGAGCAGTACTTC
cdr3_aa: CATSRDTATSGRVEQYF

clone_size: few
d_call: TRBD2
j_call: TRBJ2-3
v_call: TRBV7-2
cdr3_nt: TGTGCCAGCAGCTTCGGGGGGTCCTCGTCTAGCACAGATACGCAGTATTTT
cdr3_aa: CASSFGGSSSSTDTQYF

clone_size: NA
d_call: TRBD1
j_call: TRBJ1-4
v_call: TRBV30
cdr3_nt: TGTGCCTGGAGCCAATCCGGGACAGGGGATGAAAAACTGTTTTTT
cdr3_aa: CAWSQSGTGDEKLFF

clone_size: few
d_call: TRBD1
j_call: TRBJ1-5
v_call: TRBV7-9
cdr3_nt: TGTGCCAGCAGCTTAGGTATAGGGGGCTTTGATCAGCCCCAGCATTTT
cdr3_aa: CASSLGIGGFDQPQHF

clone_size: few
d_call: NA
j_call: TRBJ2-7
v_call: TRBV15
cdr3_nt: TGTGCCACCAGCAGTCTCCGCGGGCAGTTATACGGGCAGTACTTC
cdr3_aa: CATSSLRGQLYGQYF

clone_size: NA
d_call: NA
j_call: TRBJ2-5
v_call: TRBV28
cdr3_nt: TGTGCCAGCAGTTTAGGCGGCTCTTTCCGTGAGACCCAGTACTTC
cdr3_aa: CASSLGGSFRETQYF

clone_size: few
d_call: TRBD2
j_call: TRBJ2-1
v_call: TRBV25-1
cdr3_nt: TGTGCCAGCAGTGAACAGCAGCGGGGGGCCTACAATGAGCAGTTCTTC
cdr3_aa: CASSEQQRGAYNEQFF

clone_size: NA
d_call: NA
j_call: TRBJ1-2
v_call: TRBV28
cdr3_nt: TGTGCCAGCAGTAAAGACAGCTATGGCTACACCTTC
cdr3_aa: CASSKDSYGYTF

clone_size: few
d_call: NA
j_call: TRBJ2-7
v_call: TRBV6-1
cdr3_nt: TGTGCCAGCAGTGAGTTTGGGGGCTCGAGTGGGGTGAGGGCCACCTACGAGCAGTACTTC
cdr3_aa: CASSEFGGSSGVRATYEQYF

clone_size: few
d_call: NA
j_call: TRBJ2-3
v_call: TRBV9
cdr3_nt: TGTGCCAGCAGCGTAGTCGGAGGGACGACAGATACGCAGTATTTT
cdr3_aa: CASSVVGGTTDTQYF

clone_size: NA
d_call: NA
j_call: TRBJ2-3
v_call: TRBV9
cdr3_nt: TGTGCCAGCAGCGTAGGCGGACCCGGAGGAACAGATACGCAGTATTTT
cdr3_aa: CASSVGGPGGTDTQYF

clone_size: few
d_call: TRBD1
j_call: TRBJ1-1
v_call: TRBV11-1
cdr3_nt: TGTGCCAGCAGCTTAGGGGGACAGTCGGACTTT
cdr3_aa: CASSLGGQSDF

clone_size: few
d_call: NA
j_call: TRBJ2-2
v_call: TRBV27
cdr3_nt: TGTGCCAGCAGTCCGGGGTGGGGGACACAGAACACCGGGGAGCTGTTTTTT
cdr3_aa: CASSPGWGTQNTGELFF

clone_size: NA
d_call: NA
j_call: TRBJ2-1
v_call: TRBV7-9
cdr3_nt: TGTGCCAGCAGCTTGAAAGAGCGGCAGTTCTTC
cdr3_aa: CASSLKERQFF

clone_size: NA
d_call: NA
j_call: TRBJ2-5
v_call: TRBV5-1
cdr3_nt: TGCGCCAGCAGTCCCGGCGGTCAAGAGACCCAGTACTTC
cdr3_aa: CASSPGGQETQYF

clone_size: few
d_call: NA
j_call: TRBJ2-1
v_call: TRBV7-2
cdr3_nt: TGTGCCAGCAGCCTCCTCGGGGGTGCGTACAATGAGCAGTTCTTC
cdr3_aa: CASSLLGGAYNEQFF

clone_size: few
d_call: TRBD1
j_call: TRBJ1-5
v_call: TRBV28
cdr3_nt: TGTGCCAGCAGTTTAGGGACAGGAGGGCCCCAGCATTTT
cdr3_aa: CASSLGTGGPQHF

clone_size: NA
d_call: NA
j_call: TRBJ1-4
v_call: TRBV6-5
cdr3_nt: TGTGCCAGCAGCGCGGCCTCAAACGCCGGTGAAAAACTGTTTTTT
cdr3_aa: CASSAASNAGEKLFF

clone_size: NA
d_call: TRBD2
j_call: TRBJ2-7
v_call: TRBV28
cdr3_nt: TGTGCCAGCATTCCCGGACTAGCGGGCTACGAGCAGTACTTC
cdr3_aa: CASIPGLAGYEQYF

clone_size: few
d_call: TRBD1
j_call: TRBJ1-1
v_call: TRBV18
cdr3_nt: TGTGCCAGCTCACGCGGGACAGGGGAGGCGAACACTGAAGCTTTCTTT
cdr3_aa: CASSRGTGEANTEAFF

clone_size: few
d_call: NA
j_call: TRBJ2-3
v_call: TRBV2
cdr3_nt: TGTGCCAGCAGTGAGACTAGTGGGGCTACGCAGTATTTT
cdr3_aa: CASSETSGATQYF

clone_size: NA
d_call: TRBD1
j_call: TRBJ1-2
v_call: TRBV6-1
cdr3_nt: TGTGCCAGCAGTGAGACGGACAGGGCGAACTATGGCTACACCTTC
cdr3_aa: CASSETDRANYGYTF

clone_size: NA
d_call: TRBD2
j_call: TRBJ2-2
v_call: TRBV9
cdr3_nt: TGTGCCAGCAGCGTAGGACTAGCGGGAGCCGGGACCGGGGAGCTGTTTTTT
cdr3_aa: CASSVGLAGAGTGELFF

clone_size: NA
d_call: NA
j_call: TRBJ1-4
v_call: TRBV5-4
cdr3_nt: TGTGCCAGCAGCTTGAATAAGGGGGTTAACGAAAAACTGTTTTTT
cdr3_aa: CASSLNKGVNEKLFF

clone_size: NA
d_call: TRBD1
j_call: TRBJ1-5
v_call: TRBV18
cdr3_nt: TGTGCCAGCTCACTGGGACAGGGCGGTCAGCCCCAGCATTTT
cdr3_aa: CASSLGQGGQPQHF

clone_size: few
d_call: NA
j_call: TRBJ1-2
v_call: TRBV25-1
cdr3_nt: TGTGCCAGCAGCCCCTCGCTAGGATCCTCGGGCTACACCTTC
cdr3_aa: CASSPSLGSSGYTF

clone_size: NA
d_call: NA
j_call: TRBJ2-7
v_call: TRBV7-9
cdr3_nt: TGTGCCAGCAGCCCCAATAACGGGGTTGAGCAGTACTTC
cdr3_aa: CASSPNNGVEQYF

clone_size: NA
d_call: NA
j_call: TRBJ1-2
v_call: TRBV10-3
cdr3_nt: TGTGCCATCACCCAGGGTTCGGACTATGGCTACACCTTC
cdr3_aa: CAITQGSDYGYTF

clone_size: NA
d_call: NA
j_call: TRBJ1-5
v_call: TRBV30
cdr3_nt: TGTGCCTGGAGTTCGGTAGTCGGCAATCAGCCCCAGCATTTT
cdr3_aa: CAWSSVVGNQPQHF

clone_size: NA
d_call: NA
j_call: TRBJ2-4
v_call: TRBV18
cdr3_nt: TGTGCCAGCTCGTCGACACGGGGAGCCAAAAACATTCAGTACTTC
cdr3_aa: CASSSTRGAKNIQYF

clone_size: few
d_call: TRBD1
j_call: TRBJ1-1
v_call: TRBV7-2
cdr3_nt: TGTGCCAGCAGCTTTTCAGGGGGGAACACTGAAGCTTTCTTT
cdr3_aa: CASSFSGGNTEAFF

clone_size: few
d_call: TRBD2
j_call: TRBJ2-5
v_call: TRBV5-1
cdr3_nt: TGCGCCAGCAGCCGTGGGACTAGCGGGCAAGAAGAGACCCAGTACTTC
cdr3_aa: CASSRGTSGQEETQYF

clone_size: few
d_call: TRBD1
j_call: TRBJ2-2
v_call: TRBV28
cdr3_nt: TGTGCCAGCAGTTTGGGAGACAGGGTCACCGGGGAGCTGTTTTTT
cdr3_aa: CASSLGDRVTGELFF

clone_size: many
d_call: NA
j_call: TRBJ2-3
v_call: TRBV29-1
cdr3_nt: TGCAGCGTTGTTGTGAGGGGGAGCGGCACAGATACGCAGTATTTT
cdr3_aa: CSVVVRGSGTDTQYF

clone_size: NA
d_call: TRBD1
j_call: TRBJ2-5
v_call: TRBV27
cdr3_nt: TGTGCCAGCAGTCGCTACAGGGGTTGGGAGACCCAGTACTTC
cdr3_aa: CASSRYRGWETQYF

clone_size: NA
d_call: TRBD2
j_call: TRBJ2-2
v_call: TRBV5-1
cdr3_nt: TGCGCCAGCAGCAAACTAGCGGGAGGCACCGGGGAGCTGTTTTTT
cdr3_aa: CASSKLAGGTGELFF

clone_size: few
d_call: TRBD1
j_call: TRBJ2-4
v_call: TRBV5-1
cdr3_nt: TGCGCCAGCAGCACGGGACAGGACAACATTCAGTACTTC
cdr3_aa: CASSTGQDNIQYF

clone_size: few
d_call: TRBD2
j_call: TRBJ2-1
v_call: TRBV7-3
cdr3_nt: TGTGCCAGCAGCTTGAGCGGGAGTTACAATGAGCAGTTCTTC
cdr3_aa: CASSLSGSYNEQFF

clone_size: few
d_call: TRBD2
j_call: TRBJ2-1
v_call: TRBV18
cdr3_nt: TGTGCCAGCTCACAGGCTAGCGGAAATGAGCAGTTCTTC
cdr3_aa: CASSQASGNEQFF

clone_size: NA
d_call: NA
j_call: TRBJ2-1
v_call: TRBV10-3
cdr3_nt: TGTGCCATCAGTAATCGGGGGTCGGACAATGAGCAGTTCTTC
cdr3_aa: CAISNRGSDNEQFF

clone_size: NA
d_call: NA
j_call: TRBJ2-2
v_call: TRBV10-3
cdr3_nt: TGTGCCATCAGTGGGACACCCGACACCGGGGAGCTGTTTTTT
cdr3_aa: CAISGTPDTGELFF

clone_size: few
d_call: TRBD2
j_call: TRBJ2-7
v_call: TRBV9
cdr3_nt: TGTGCCAGCAGCGTCGGGACTAACCTCTACGAGCAGTACTTC
cdr3_aa: CASSVGTNLYEQYF

clone_size: NA
d_call: TRBD2
j_call: TRBJ2-5
v_call: TRBV5-1
cdr3_nt: TGCGCCAGCAGCTTCTCTATAGCGGGAGGTCGGGAGACCCAGTACTTC
cdr3_aa: CASSFSIAGGRETQYF

clone_size: NA
d_call: NA
j_call: TRBJ1-1
v_call: TRBV30
cdr3_nt: TGTGCCTGGAGCGGGGGGATGGGGGGCGCCGGAGTGAACACTGAAGCTTTCTTT
cdr3_aa: CAWSGGMGGAGVNTEAFF

clone_size: NA
d_call: TRBD1
j_call: TRBJ1-5
v_call: TRBV6-4
cdr3_nt: TGTGCCAGCAGCCCCGGACAGGATAATCAGCCCCAGCATTTT
cdr3_aa: CASSPGQDNQPQHF

clone_size: few
d_call: TRBD2
j_call: TRBJ2-7
v_call: TRBV28
cdr3_nt: TGTGCGTTGGGCGGGAGGTCGGCCGACGAGCAGTACTTC
cdr3_aa: CALGGRSADEQYF

clone_size: NA
d_call: NA
j_call: TRBJ1-2
v_call: TRBV19
cdr3_nt: TGTGCCAGTAGTATAGAATCCACTAACTATGGCTACACCTTC
cdr3_aa: CASSIESTNYGYTF